This is a list of T cell receptor beta chains from one sample in a study of T cell responses to AZD1222 COVID-19 vaccine. Assay: immunoSEQ multiplex PCR; the TCRdb copy retains only in-frame clones and omits some. Of around 150,000 clones listed, around 88% are singletons. The specimen was peripheral blood, collected on day 0 of MenACWY control vaccination. The receptor set was obtained from an adult in good health. The CDR3 runs from the conserved cysteine through the conserved F or W. The order of the fields is CDR3 protein, J gene, V gene.

CASSPGTGYDYEQYF	TRBJ2-7	TRBV5-1
CASSNPSSSYEQYF	TRBJ2-7	TRBV2
CASSYSRGAHYGYTF	TRBJ1-2	TRBV6-5
CASSLEETQYF	TRBJ2-5	TRBV5-6
CASSLGTGDLTEAFF	TRBJ1-1	TRBV3-1/TRBV3-2
CASSGGQGASEAFF	TRBJ1-1	TRBV2
CASSLSHNEQFF	TRBJ2-1	TRBV28
CASSLKGYNEQFF	TRBJ2-1	TRBV5-4
CASSSQAVSSYEQYF	TRBJ2-7	TRBV6-5
CASSHLDRDTYEQYF	TRBJ2-7	TRBV4-2
CASSLEGPRFF	TRBJ2-1	TRBV11-1
CASSQGVPSGNVNDEQFF	TRBJ2-1	TRBV4-3
CASSPRRERSYGYTF	TRBJ1-2	TRBV3-1/TRBV3-2
CASSIKRGAFNQPQHF	TRBJ1-5	TRBV19
CASSQGGGVDSPLHF	TRBJ1-6	TRBV4-3
CASSLTSGGAGETQYF	TRBJ2-5	TRBV7-2
CASSLTSGYNEQFF	TRBJ2-1	TRBV5-1
CSVENLAYNEQFF	TRBJ2-1	TRBV29-1
CASSEGEGRGYTF	TRBJ1-2	TRBV2
CASSIVVGTENTGELFF	TRBJ2-2	TRBV19
CASSPAGVGTQYF	TRBJ2-5	TRBV12-3/TRBV12-4
CASSWDYGYTF	TRBJ1-2	TRBV28
CASSEVMITYNEQFF	TRBJ2-1	TRBV4-1
CASSYVRGTTSSNQPQHF	TRBJ1-5	TRBV2
CASAPSAGNEQFF	TRBJ2-1	TRBV3-1/TRBV3-2
CASSPKGGGTGGRNTIYF	TRBJ1-3	TRBV6-2/TRBV6-3
CAFLDGLAVYEQYF	TRBJ2-7	TRBV7-2
CSVRGTGLNTEAFF	TRBJ1-1	TRBV29-1